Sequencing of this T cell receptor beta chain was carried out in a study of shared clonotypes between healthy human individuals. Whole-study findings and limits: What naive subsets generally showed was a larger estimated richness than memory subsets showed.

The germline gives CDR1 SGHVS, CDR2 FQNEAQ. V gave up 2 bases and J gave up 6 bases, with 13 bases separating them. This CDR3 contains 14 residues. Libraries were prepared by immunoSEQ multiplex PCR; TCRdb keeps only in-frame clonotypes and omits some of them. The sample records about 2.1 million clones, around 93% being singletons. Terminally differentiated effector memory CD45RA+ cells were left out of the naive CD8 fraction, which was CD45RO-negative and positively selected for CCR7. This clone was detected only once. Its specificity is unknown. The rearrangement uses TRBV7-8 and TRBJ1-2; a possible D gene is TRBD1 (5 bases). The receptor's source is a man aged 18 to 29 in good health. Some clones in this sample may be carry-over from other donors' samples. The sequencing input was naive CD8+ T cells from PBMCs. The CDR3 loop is CASSLNRQGDGYTF. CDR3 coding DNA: TGTGCCAGCAGCTTAAACAGGCAGGGCGATGGCTACACCTTC.